One sample yielded the 8 T cell receptor beta chains listed below, sequenced in a study of early T cells in non-severe SARS-CoV-2 infection. TCRdb re-called the 5' RACE reads through MiXCR, storing one row per CDR3 protein. The sample contains some 82,000 distinct CDR3 sequences, roughly 12% of which appear only once. Sequencing used whole blood, obtained at baseline. The receptors shown here come from an adult who was a healthcare worker with PCR-confirmed SARS-CoV-2 infection or an uninfected control (not recorded which).

This clonotype has a handful of counts. The gene calls are TRBV6-1 and TRBJ2-7, with 7 bases fitting TRBD1. The CDR3 consists of 14 residues. Germline V gives CDR1 MNHNS, CDR2 SASEGT. Trimming took 4 bases from V and 0 from J; bases not matched to a gene: 3. The CDR3 loop is CASSGGQSSYEQYF. The CDR3 DNA reads as TGTGCCAGCAGTGGGGGACAGAGCTCCTACGAGCAGTACTTC.

The count of this clonotype is one. The V and J genes are TRBV20-1 and TRBJ2-1; D call uncertain. V lost 6 bases, J lost 7 bases, and 25 bases lay in between. The germline gives CDR1 DFQATT, CDR2 SNEGSKA (reference sequence). The CDR3 runs 16 residues. CDR3 coding DNA: TGCAGTGCAGTGCCGATGGCTCCCCGTTACGGGAATGAGCAGTTCTTC. Translating gives CSAVPMAPRYGNEQFF.

This clonotype was seen only a few times. The rearrangement joins TRBV20-1 to TRBJ2-1, with D maybe TRBD2 (6 bases). V lost 3 bases and J lost 8, with 14 bases in between. Germline V lookup: CDR1 DFQATT, CDR2 SNEGSKA (reference sequence). CDR3 length: 13 amino acids. In nucleotides, the CDR3 is TGCAGTGCTAGTGCAGGACTAAATCATGAGCAGTTCTTC. Translated: CSASAGLNHEQFF.

This clonotype was picked up a small number of times. V is TRBV29-1 and J is TRBJ2-2; possible D gene TRBD1, 6 bases. The CDR3 totals 14 residues. With 5 bases removed from V and 6 bases from J, the gap between germline ends came to 16 bases. Germline CDR1 SQVTM, CDR2 ANQGSEA. Here the CDR3 reads CSVLGAGTSGELFF. The DNA of the CDR3 is TGCAGCGTTTTGGGGGCTGGGACCTCCGGGGAGCTGTTTTTT.

The chain recombines TRBV28 with TRBJ1-2; 7 bases are a match to TRBD1. The V and J ends lost 2 bases and 5 bases, in that order; junction bases with no gene match: 11. Germline CDR1 and CDR2: MDHEN and SYDVKM. The CDR3 contains 16 residues. This CDR3 is CASSLRAEGTAYGYTF. Here the CDR3 DNA reads TGTGCCAGCAGTTTAAGGGCGGAGGGGACAGCGTATGGCTACACCTTC.

This clonotype was observed at least ten times. This chain links TRBV11-2 with TRBJ2-7, with D hard to call. Trimming shortened V by 3 bases and J by 3 bases, and 3 bases separated the two germline ends. The length of the CDR3 is 11 residues. Germline V gene data show CDR1 as SGHAT and CDR2 as FQNNGV. The CDR3 DNA is TGTGCCAGCAGCTTCCTCTACGAGCAGTACTTC. It translates to CASSFLYEQYF.

Only a few counts were recorded for this clonotype. This chain links TRBV5-1 with TRBJ2-7, with TRBD1 matching over 11 bases. The length of the CDR3 is 14 residues. V dropped 7 bases and J dropped 3; count of bases not matched to a gene: 6. Germline V lookup: CDR1 SGHRS, CDR2 YFSETQ. In DNA form, the CDR3 reads TGCGCCAGCGCTCCGGGACAGGGGGTCTACGAGCAGTACTTC. Residues: CASAPGQGVYEQYF.

The CDR3 DNA reads as TGTGCCAGCAGCTTCCGGGACCAAGGGAGGGAAGAGACCCAGTACTTC. It encodes CASSFRDQGREETQYF. The V gene is TRBV21-1, the J gene TRBJ2-5; TRBD1 was called by the table and not checked on the DNA. TRBV21-1 is noted as a pseudogene. The CDR3 contains 16 residues.